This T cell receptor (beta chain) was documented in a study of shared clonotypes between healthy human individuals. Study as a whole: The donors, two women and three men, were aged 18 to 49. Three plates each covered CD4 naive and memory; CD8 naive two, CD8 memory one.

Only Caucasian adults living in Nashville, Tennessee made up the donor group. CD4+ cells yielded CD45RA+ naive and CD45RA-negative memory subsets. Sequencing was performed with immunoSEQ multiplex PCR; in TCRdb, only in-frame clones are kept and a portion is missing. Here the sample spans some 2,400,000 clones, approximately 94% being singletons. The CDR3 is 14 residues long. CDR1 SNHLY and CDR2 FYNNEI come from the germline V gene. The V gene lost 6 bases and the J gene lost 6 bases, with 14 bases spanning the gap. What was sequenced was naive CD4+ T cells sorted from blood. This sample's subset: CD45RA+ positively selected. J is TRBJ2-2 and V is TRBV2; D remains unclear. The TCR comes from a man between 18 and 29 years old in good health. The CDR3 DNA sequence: TGTGCCAGCAGACCTGACAAAGGAGCCGGGGAGCTGTTTTTT. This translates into CASRPDKGAGELFF.